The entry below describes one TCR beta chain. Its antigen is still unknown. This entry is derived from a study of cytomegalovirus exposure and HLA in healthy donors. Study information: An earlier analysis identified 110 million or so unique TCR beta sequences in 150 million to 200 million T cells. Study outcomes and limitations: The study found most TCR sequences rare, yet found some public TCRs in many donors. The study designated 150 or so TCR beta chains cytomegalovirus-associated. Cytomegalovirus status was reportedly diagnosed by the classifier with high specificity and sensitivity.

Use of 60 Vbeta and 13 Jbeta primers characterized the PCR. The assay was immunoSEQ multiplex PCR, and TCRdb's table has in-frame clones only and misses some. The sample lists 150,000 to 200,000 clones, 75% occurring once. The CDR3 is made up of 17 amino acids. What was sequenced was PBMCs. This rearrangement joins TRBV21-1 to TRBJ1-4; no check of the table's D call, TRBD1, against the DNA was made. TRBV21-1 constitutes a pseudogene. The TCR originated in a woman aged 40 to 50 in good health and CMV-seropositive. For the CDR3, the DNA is TGTGCCAGCAGCACCCAGGGTCCCCATGCAACTAATGAAAAACTGTTTTTT. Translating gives CASSTQGPHATNEKLFF.